This T cell receptor (beta chain) is from a study of T-cell memory formation after mild COVID-19. In the study overall: Among the donors, TCR clusters were largely specific to each donor.

TCRdb reanalysed the 5' RACE reads using MiXCR and keeps one entry per CDR3 protein. The table has about 350,000 distinct CDR3 sequences, roughly 13% seen once. This CDR3 has 21 amino acids. With V trimmed by 0 bases and J by 1 base, 10 bases remained unmatched. Germline CDR1 and CDR2: MGHRA and YSYEKL. The J gene is TRBJ2-2, the V gene TRBV4-1, with 14 nucleotides matching TRBD2. The receptor was derived from a young man who had mild COVID-19 (a few samples of this study predate the infection). Cell type and time point are not known. The specimen was PBMCs or a T cell subset sorted from them (not recorded which). CDR3 DNA: TGCGCCAGCAGCCAAGATTCAAGGTGGACTAGCGGGGGGAAGAACACCGGGGAGCTGTTTTTT. The encoded protein is CASSQDSRWTSGGKNTGELFF.